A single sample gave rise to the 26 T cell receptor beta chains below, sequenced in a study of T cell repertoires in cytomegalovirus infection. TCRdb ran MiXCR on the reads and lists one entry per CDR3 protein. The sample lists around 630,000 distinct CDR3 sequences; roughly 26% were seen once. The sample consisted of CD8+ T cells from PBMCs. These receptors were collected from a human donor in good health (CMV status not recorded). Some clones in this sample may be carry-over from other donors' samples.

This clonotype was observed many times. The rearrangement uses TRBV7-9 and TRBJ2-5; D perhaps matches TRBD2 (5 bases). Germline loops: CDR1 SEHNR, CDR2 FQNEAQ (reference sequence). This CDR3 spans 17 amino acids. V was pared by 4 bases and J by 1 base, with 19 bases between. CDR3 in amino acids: CASSWGREHHTQETQYF. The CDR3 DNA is TGTGCCAGCAGCTGGGGAAGGGAGCACCATACCCAAGAGACCCAGTACTTC.

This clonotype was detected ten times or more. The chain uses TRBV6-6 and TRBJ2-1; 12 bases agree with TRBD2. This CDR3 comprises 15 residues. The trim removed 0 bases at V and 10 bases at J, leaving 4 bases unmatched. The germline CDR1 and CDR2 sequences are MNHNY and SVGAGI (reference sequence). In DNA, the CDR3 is TGTGCCAGCAGTTACTCCCTAGCGGGGGGGCGAGAGCAGTTCTTC. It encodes CASSYSLAGGREQFF.

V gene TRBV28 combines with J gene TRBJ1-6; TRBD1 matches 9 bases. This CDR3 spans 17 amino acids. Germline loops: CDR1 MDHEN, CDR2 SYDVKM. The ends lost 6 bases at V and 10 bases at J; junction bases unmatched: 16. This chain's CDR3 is CASRTPGQGYFGSPLHF. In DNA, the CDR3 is TGTGCCAGCAGAACTCCGGGACAGGGTTATTTTGGATCACCCCTCCACTTT. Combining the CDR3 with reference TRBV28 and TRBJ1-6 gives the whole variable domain DVKVTQSSRYLVKRTGEKVFLECVQDMDHENMFWYRQDPGLGLRLIYFSYDVKMKEKGDIPEGYSVSREKKERFSLILESASTNQTSMYLCASRTPGQGYFGSPLHFGNGTRLTVT.

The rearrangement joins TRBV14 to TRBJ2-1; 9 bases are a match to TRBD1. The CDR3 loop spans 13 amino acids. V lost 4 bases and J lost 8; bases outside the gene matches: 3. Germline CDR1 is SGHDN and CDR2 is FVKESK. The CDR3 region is CASSPNRGHEQFF. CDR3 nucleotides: TGTGCCAGCAGCCCCAACAGGGGGCATGAGCAGTTCTTC.

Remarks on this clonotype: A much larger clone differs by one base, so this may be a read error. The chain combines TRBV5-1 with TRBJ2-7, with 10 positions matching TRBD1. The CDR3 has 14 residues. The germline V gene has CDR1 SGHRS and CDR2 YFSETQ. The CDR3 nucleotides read TGCGCCAGCAGCGCCGGGACAGGGGCCTACGGGCAGTACTTC. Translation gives CASSAGTGAYGQYF.

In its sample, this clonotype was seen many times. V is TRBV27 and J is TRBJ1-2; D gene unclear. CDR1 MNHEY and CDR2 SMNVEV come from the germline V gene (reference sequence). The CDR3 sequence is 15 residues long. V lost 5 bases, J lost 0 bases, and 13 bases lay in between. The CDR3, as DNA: TGTGCCAGCAGTCCCGGACTAATAGCTAACTATGGCTACACCTTC. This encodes CASSPGLIANYGYTF.

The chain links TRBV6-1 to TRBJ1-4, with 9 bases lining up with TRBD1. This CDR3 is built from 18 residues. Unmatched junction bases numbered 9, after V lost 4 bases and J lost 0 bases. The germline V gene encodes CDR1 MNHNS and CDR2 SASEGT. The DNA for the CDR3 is TGTGCCAGCAGTGCCCGGGACAGGGAATATACAACTAATGAAAAACTGTTTTTT. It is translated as CASSARDREYTTNEKLFF.

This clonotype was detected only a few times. CDR3 region: CSVTGGSSYEQYF. The CDR3 bases are TGCAGCGTTACGGGTGGCAGCTCCTACGAGCAGTACTTC. The J gene is TRBJ2-7, the V gene TRBV29-1; D uncertain. Germline loops: CDR1 SQVTM, CDR2 ANQGSEA. V was pared by 5 bases and J by 0 bases, with 11 bases between. This CDR3 is 13 amino acids long.

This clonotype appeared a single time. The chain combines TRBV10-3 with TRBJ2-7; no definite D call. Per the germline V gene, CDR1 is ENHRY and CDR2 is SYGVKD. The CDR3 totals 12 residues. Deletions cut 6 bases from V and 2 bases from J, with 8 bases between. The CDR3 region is CAIRRTAYEQYF. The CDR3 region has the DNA TGTGCCATCAGAAGGACGGCCTACGAGCAGTACTTC.

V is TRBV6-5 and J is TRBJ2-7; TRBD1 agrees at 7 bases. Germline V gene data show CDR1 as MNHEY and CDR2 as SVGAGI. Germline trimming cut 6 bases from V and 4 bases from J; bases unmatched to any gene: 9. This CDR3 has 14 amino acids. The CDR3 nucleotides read TGTGCCAGCAGATCCGAGACAGGGTTTTACGAGCAGTACGTC. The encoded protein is CASRSETGFYEQYV.

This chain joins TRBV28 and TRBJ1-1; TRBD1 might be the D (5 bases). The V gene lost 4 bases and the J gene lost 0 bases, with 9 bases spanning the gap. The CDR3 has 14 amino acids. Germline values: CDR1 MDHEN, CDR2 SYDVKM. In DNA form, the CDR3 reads TGTGCCAGCAGTTACAGGAGTTTGAACACTGAAGCTTTCTTT. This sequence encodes CASSYRSLNTEAFF.

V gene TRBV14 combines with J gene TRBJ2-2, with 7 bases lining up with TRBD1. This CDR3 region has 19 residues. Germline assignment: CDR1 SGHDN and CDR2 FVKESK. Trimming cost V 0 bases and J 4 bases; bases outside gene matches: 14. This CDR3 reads CASSQDHLIKGAITGELFF. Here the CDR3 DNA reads TGTGCCAGCAGCCAAGATCACCTTATTAAGGGGGCGATCACCGGGGAGCTGTTTTTT.

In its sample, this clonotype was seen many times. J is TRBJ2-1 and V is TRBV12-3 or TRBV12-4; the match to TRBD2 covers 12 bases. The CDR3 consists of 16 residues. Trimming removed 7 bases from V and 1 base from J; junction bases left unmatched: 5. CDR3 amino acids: CASNGLAGRSYNEQFF. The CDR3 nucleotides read TGTGCCAGCAATGGACTAGCGGGGAGATCCTACAATGAGCAGTTCTTC.

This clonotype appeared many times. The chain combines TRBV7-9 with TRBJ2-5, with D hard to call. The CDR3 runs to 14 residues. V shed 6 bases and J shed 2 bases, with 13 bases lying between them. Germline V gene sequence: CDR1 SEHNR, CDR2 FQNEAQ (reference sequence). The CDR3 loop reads CASSIDTNQETQYF. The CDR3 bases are TGTGCCAGCAGTATTGACACCAATCAAGAGACCCAGTACTTC.

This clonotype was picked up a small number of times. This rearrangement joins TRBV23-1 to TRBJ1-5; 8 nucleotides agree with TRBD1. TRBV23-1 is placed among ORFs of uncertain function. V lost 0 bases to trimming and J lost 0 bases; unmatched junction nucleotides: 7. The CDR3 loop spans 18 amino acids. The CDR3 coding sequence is TGCGCCAGCAGTCAATCGTTGCAGGGGGCATATAGCAATCAGCCCCAGCATTTT. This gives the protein CASSQSLQGAYSNQPQHF.

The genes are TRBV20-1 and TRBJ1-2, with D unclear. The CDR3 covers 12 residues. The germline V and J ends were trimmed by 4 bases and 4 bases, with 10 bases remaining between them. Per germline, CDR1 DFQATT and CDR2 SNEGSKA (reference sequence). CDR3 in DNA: TGCAGTGCTACTACCCCTGGCTATGGCTACACCTTC. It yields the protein CSATTPGYGYTF.

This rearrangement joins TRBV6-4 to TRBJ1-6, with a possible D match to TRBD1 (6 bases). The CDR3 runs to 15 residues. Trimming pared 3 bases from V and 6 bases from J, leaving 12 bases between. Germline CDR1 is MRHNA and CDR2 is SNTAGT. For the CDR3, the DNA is TGTGCCAGCAGTGAGGGACACCGTTCTAATTCACCCCTCCACTTT. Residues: CASSEGHRSNSPLHF.

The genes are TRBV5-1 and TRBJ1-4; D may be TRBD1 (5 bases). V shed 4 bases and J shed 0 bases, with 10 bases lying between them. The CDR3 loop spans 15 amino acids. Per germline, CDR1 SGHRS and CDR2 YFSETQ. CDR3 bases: TGCGCCAGCAGCCCTACAGGATCAACTAATGAAAAACTGTTTTTT. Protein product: CASSPTGSTNEKLFF.

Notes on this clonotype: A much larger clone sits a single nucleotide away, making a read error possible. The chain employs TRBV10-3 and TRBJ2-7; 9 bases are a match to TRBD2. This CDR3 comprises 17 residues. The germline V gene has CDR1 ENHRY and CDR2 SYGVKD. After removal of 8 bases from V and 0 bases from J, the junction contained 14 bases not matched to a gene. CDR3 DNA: TGTGCCATCGGTGGGACTTCTAGCGGGGCGCACTCCTACGAGCAGTACTTC. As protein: CAIGGTSSGAHSYEQYF.

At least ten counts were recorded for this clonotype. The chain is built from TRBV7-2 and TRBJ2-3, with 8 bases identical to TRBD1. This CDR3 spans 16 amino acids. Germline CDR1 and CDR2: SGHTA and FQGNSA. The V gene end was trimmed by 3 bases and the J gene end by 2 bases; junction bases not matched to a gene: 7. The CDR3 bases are TGTGCCAGCAGCTTCAGGGGGCGCGTGGTCACAGATACGCAGTATTTT. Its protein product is CASSFRGRVVTDTQYF.

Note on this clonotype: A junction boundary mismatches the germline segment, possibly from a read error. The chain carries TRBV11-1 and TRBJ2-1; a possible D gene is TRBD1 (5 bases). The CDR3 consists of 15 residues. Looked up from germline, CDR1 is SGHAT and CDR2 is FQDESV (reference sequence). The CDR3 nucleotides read TGTGTCAGCAGCTTGTACAGGAGCTCCTACAATGAGCAGTTCTTC. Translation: CVSSLYRSSYNEQFF.

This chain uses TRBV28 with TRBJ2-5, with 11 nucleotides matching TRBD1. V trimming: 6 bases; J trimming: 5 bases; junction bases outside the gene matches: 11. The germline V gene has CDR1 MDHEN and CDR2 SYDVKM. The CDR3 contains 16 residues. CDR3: CASRLGTGGFIETQYF. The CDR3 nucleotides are TGTGCCAGCAGACTCGGGACAGGGGGTTTCATCGAGACCCAGTACTTC.

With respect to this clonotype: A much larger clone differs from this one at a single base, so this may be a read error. This CDR3 reads CTTRQSKNIQYF. As DNA, the CDR3 is TGTACCACCCGACAGTCCAAAAACATTCAGTACTTC. The V gene is TRBV6-2 or TRBV6-3, the J gene TRBJ2-4, with D perhaps TRBD1 (5 bases). The CDR3 loop spans 12 amino acids. Per germline, CDR1 MNHEY and CDR2 SVGEGT.

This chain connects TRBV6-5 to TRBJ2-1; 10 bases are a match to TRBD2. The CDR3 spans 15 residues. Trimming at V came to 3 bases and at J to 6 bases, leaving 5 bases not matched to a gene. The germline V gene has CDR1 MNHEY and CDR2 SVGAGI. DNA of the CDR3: TGTGCCAGCAGTTATATGACTAGCGGGCCCAATGAGCAGTTCTTC. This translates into CASSYMTSGPNEQFF.

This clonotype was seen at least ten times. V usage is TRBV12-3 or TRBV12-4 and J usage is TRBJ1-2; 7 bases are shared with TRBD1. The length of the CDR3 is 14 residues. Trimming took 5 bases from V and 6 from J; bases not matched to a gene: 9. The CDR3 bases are TGTGCCAGCAGTCCTTCCCCAGGGGGGAATGGCTACACCTTC. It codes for CASSPSPGGNGYTF.

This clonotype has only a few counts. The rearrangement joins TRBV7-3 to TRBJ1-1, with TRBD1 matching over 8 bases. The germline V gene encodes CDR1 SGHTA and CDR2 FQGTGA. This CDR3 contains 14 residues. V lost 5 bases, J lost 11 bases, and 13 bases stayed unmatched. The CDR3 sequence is CASSPSIGQGQAFF. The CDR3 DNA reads TGTGCCAGCAGCCCTTCTATCGGACAGGGTCAGGCTTTCTTT.